These 23 T cell receptor beta chains share one sample of origin, sequenced in a study of control samples from healthy donors and cancer patients. Assay used: immunoSEQ multiplex PCR; TCRdb lists only in-frame clones, some missing. The sample consists of about 130,000 clones, approximately 92% of them appearing once. The sample comprised blood. The receptors come from a man between 18 and 35 years old in good health.

This chain connects TRBV7-3 to TRBJ2-3, with 7 bases lining up with TRBD1. The junction had 8 bases not matched to a gene; V was cut back by 10 bases and J by 1 base. This CDR3 contains 14 residues. Germline lookup yields CDR1 SGHTA and CDR2 FQGTGA. The CDR3 region has the DNA TGTGCCACTCGTAGGGGGCCTGGCACAGATACGCAGTATTTT. Translating gives CATRRGPGTDTQYF.

The CDR3 sequence is CASRRTGIGPIYF. In DNA form, the CDR3 reads TGTGCCAGTAGGCGGACAGGGATCGGGCCCATATATTTT. The chain combines TRBV19 with TRBJ1-3, with 8 nucleotides matching TRBD1. The CDR3 has 13 amino acids. V shed 6 bases and J 11 bases; nucleotides not matched to a gene: 9. CDR1 and CDR2 (germline): LNHDA, SQIVND (reference sequence).

The chain has TRBV6-5 and TRBJ1-6; 8 bases agree with TRBD1. The CDR3 is 16 amino acids. Trimming cost V 2 bases and J 6 bases; bases outside gene matches: 6. The germline V gene has CDR1 MNHEY and CDR2 SVGAGI. As DNA, the CDR3 is TGTGCCAGCAGTTACGATCACAGGGGGTCTAATTCACCCCTCCACTTT. It yields the protein CASSYDHRGSNSPLHF.

This chain connects TRBV28 to TRBJ1-3; a weak D match, TRBD1 (5 bases). The CDR3 loop spans 16 amino acids. V was shortened by 3 bases and J by 4 bases, with 16 bases between the two germline ends. The V gene's germline CDR1 is MDHEN and CDR2 SYDVKM. DNA for the CDR3: TGTGCCAGCAGTTTTTGGGGGGTAGTTACGGGAAACACCATATATTTT. Translation: CASSFWGVVTGNTIYF.

The V gene is TRBV27, the J gene TRBJ1-6; TRBD1 matches 9 bases. The trim removed 3 bases at V and 8 bases at J, leaving 17 bases unmatched. Germline loops: CDR1 MNHEY, CDR2 SMNVEV (reference sequence). The CDR3 consists of 19 residues. The CDR3 DNA reads as TGTGCCAGCAGTTTTAAGGGACAGGGCACCGCTGAGATTTATTCACCCCTCCACTTT. Translation gives CASSFKGQGTAEIYSPLHF.

CDR3 region: CASSITGGGTDTQYF. The CDR3 DNA reads as TGTGCCAGTAGTATTACAGGGGGCGGCACAGATACGCAGTATTTT. The chain links TRBV19 to TRBJ2-3; 9 bases fit TRBD1. V was clipped by 3 bases and J by 1 base; unmatched bases: 2. This CDR3 has 15 residues. Germline V gene lookup returns CDR1 LNHDA and CDR2 SQIVND (reference sequence). Complete variable domain (other parts from reference TRBV19 and TRBJ2-3): DGGITQSPKYLFRKEGQNVTLSCEQNLNHDAMYWYRQDPGQGLRLIYYSQIVNDFQKGDIAEGYSVSREKKESFPLTVTSAQKNPTAFYLCASSITGGGTDTQYFGPGTRLTVL.

V usage is TRBV24-1 and J usage is TRBJ2-6; D is uncertain. The V and J ends lost 3 bases and 1 base respectively, with 6 bases between them. The CDR3 totals 15 residues. Per germline, CDR1 KGHDR and CDR2 SFDVKD. The CDR3 DNA is TGTGCCACCAGTGATAGAAGATCTGGGGCCAACGTCCTGACTTTC. This translates into CATSDRRSGANVLTF.

In DNA form, the CDR3 reads TGTGCCAGCAGTCCCCCCAGACAGGGGCTCTACTATGGCTACACCTTC. Translating it yields CASSPPRQGLYYGYTF. The V gene is TRBV28, the J gene TRBJ1-2; TRBD1 matches at 8 bases. J lost 3 bases, V lost 5 bases, and 11 bases had no gene match. The CDR3 runs 16 residues. CDR1 and CDR2 (germline): MDHEN, SYDVKM.

Worth noting for this clone: In the same sample, other DNA sequences code for this CDR3. The rearrangement links TRBV11-2 to TRBJ2-7; D possibly matches TRBD1 or TRBD2 (5 bases each). CDR3 length: 13 residues. In germline, CDR1 is SGHAT, CDR2 FQNNGV. V lost 3 bases and J 4 bases, leaving 10 bases between the germline ends. The CDR3 coding sequence is TGTGCCAGCAGCTTGGGGACGGGGTACGAGCAGTACGTC. The encoded protein is CASSLGTGYEQYV.

The chain recombines TRBV5-6 with TRBJ1-5; possibly TRBD1 for D (6 bases). The germline V gene has CDR1 SGHDT and CDR2 YYEEEE. V lost 3 bases to trimming and J lost 7 bases, with 29 bases between them. The CDR3 extends over 19 amino acids. The CDR3 nucleotides are TGTGCCAGCAGCTCCTTGTCCGGGACAAAAGAACCCTGGGGGCAGCCCCAGCATTTT. Translation gives CASSSLSGTKEPWGQPQHF.

V usage is TRBV7-3 and J usage is TRBJ2-3; possibly TRBD2 for D (6 bases). This CDR3 is built from 15 residues. The V and J ends lost 3 bases and 0 bases respectively, with 10 bases between them. Germline V gene data show CDR1 as SGHTA and CDR2 as FQGTGA. The CDR3 coding sequence is TGTGCCAGCAGCTTGGGACTTAGCAGCACAGATACGCAGTATTTT. Protein sequence: CASSLGLSSTDTQYF. Using reference TRBV7-3 and TRBJ2-3 for the parts outside the CDR3, the full variable domain is GAGVSQTPSNKVTEKGKYVELRCDPISGHTALYWYRQSLGQGPEFLIYFQGTGAADDSGLPNDRFFAVRPEGSVSTLKIQRTERGDSAVYLCASSLGLSSTDTQYFGPGTRLTVL.

The genes are TRBV11-3 and TRBJ2-7; 7 bases are shared with TRBD2. CDR3 length: 14 amino acids. Trimming took 5 bases from V and 3 from J; bases not matched to a gene: 7. Germline V lookup: CDR1 SGHNT, CDR2 YENEEA. The CDR3 DNA reads TGTGCCAGCAGCCCCAGCGGGACGCGCTACGAGCAGTACGTC. As protein: CASSPSGTRYEQYV.

This clone was recorded a few times. CDR3 sequence: CASSTRTWQENTEAFF. The CDR3 bases are TGTGCCAGTAGTACTCGGACCTGGCAGGAGAACACTGAAGCTTTCTTT. The V call is TRBV19, the J call TRBJ1-1, with D hard to call. Germline values: CDR1 LNHDA, CDR2 SQIVND (reference sequence). The germline V and J ends were trimmed by 4 bases and 1 base, with 16 bases remaining between them. This CDR3 is 16 amino acids long.

This CDR3 reads CASSLLDQPQHF. The CDR3 DNA reads TGTGCCAGCAGCCTGCTGGATCAGCCCCAGCATTTT. The V gene is TRBV5-6, the J gene TRBJ1-5; D call uncertain. Trimming cost V 4 bases and J 5 bases, with 7 bases left between them. Germline V gene lookup returns CDR1 SGHDT and CDR2 YYEEEE. The CDR3 is made up of 12 amino acids.

The gene calls are TRBV28 and TRBJ1-1; possible D gene TRBD1, 5 bases. Trimming cost V 6 bases and J 3 bases, with 17 bases left between them. Looked up from germline, CDR1 is MDHEN and CDR2 is SYDVKM. This CDR3 is 15 amino acids long. The CDR3 protein is CASSSPGVADTEAFF. CDR3 bases: TGTGCCAGCAGCTCACCGGGGGTGGCGGACACTGAAGCTTTCTTT.

The rearrangement joins TRBV7-2 to TRBJ2-4; no firm D call. Germline V gives CDR1 SGHTA, CDR2 FQGNSA. Trimming pared 0 bases from V and 12 bases from J, leaving 9 bases between. The CDR3 has 12 amino acids. The CDR3 nucleotides are TGTGCCAGCAGCTTAGCGCGGTCTGCTCAGTACTTC. Translated, it gives CASSLARSAQYF.

The V call is TRBV2, the J call TRBJ1-3, with a possible D match to TRBD1 (5 bases). The CDR3 spans 14 residues. The V and J ends lost 7 bases and 4 bases respectively, with 14 bases between them. CDR1 and CDR2 (germline): SNHLY, FYNNEI. The CDR3, as DNA: TGTGCCAGCAACCAAATACAGGTGGGAAACACCATATATTTT. This codes for CASNQIQVGNTIYF.

The chain links TRBV16 to TRBJ1-2; D ambiguous. This CDR3 is built from 11 residues. CDR1 is KGHSY and CDR2 is FQNENV in the germline V gene. The V end lost 0 bases, the J end lost 8 bases, and 4 bases lay between the germline ends. CDR3 protein: CASSQSYGYTF. CDR3 nucleotides: TGTGCCAGCAGCCAATCCTACGGCTACACCTTC.

This chain links TRBV19 with TRBJ1-1; 9 bases are shared with TRBD1. The J segment lost 7 bases and the V segment lost 5 bases, leaving 8 bases of the junction unmatched. This CDR3 is 14 amino acids long. Germline V gene lookup returns CDR1 LNHDA and CDR2 SQIVND (reference sequence). DNA of the CDR3: TGTGCCAGTAGTGATCGGACAGGGGTGGGTGAAGCTTTCTTT. Translating it yields CASSDRTGVGEAFF.

The chain employs TRBV27 and TRBJ2-3; D unresolved. This CDR3 has 17 amino acids. Germline V gene data show CDR1 as MNHEY and CDR2 as SMNVEV (reference sequence). Trimming left V 5 bases short and J 0 bases short, with 18 bases between. In DNA, the CDR3 is TGTGCCAGCAGTCCTAACCCCTCGCTTGGTAGCACAGATACGCAGTATTTT. Protein product: CASSPNPSLGSTDTQYF.

Details on this clone: The junction differs from germline at one of its ends, possibly a read error. The chain links TRBV7-9 to TRBJ1-4; no clear D gene. CDR1 is SEHNR, CDR2 FQNEAQ, per germline (reference sequence). The CDR3 is made up of 11 amino acids. DNA of the CDR3: TGTGCCAGCAGCTTAGGTAGAAAAACTGTTTTT. This codes for CASSLGRKTVF.

The V gene is TRBV5-1, the J gene TRBJ1-3; tentatively, D is TRBD1 (5 bases). CDR1 is SGHRS and CDR2 is YFSETQ in the germline V gene. V lost 0 bases and J lost 3, with 7 bases in between. The CDR3 consists of 14 residues. CDR3 nucleotide sequence: TGCGCCAGCAGCTTGGAGGGGTTTGGAAACACCATATATTTT. This translates into CASSLEGFGNTIYF.

This chain joins TRBV3-1 (or the pseudogene TRBV3-2) and TRBJ2-2; 11 nucleotides line up with TRBD2. Looked up from germline, CDR1 is LGHDT and CDR2 is YNNKEL (reference sequence). This CDR3 spans 18 amino acids. Trimming removed 0 bases from V and 5 bases from J; junction bases left unmatched: 8. This CDR3 is CASSQDLPSGGLTGELFF. CDR3 nucleotide sequence: TGTGCCAGCAGCCAAGATCTTCCTAGCGGGGGGTTGACCGGGGAGCTGTTTTTT.